A single sample gave rise to the 30 T cell receptor beta chains below, sequenced in a study of human T cells and chemical hapten exposure. The time point was: patch test 2, 6 weeks after DPC sensitization. The treatment was: therapeutic diphenylcyclopropenone sensitization with weekly scalp DPC. TCRdb re-analysed the RACE reads in MiXCR, keeping a single row per CDR3 protein. The data show 110,000 or so distinct CDR3 sequences, 9.2% seen once. This specimen was whole blood, taken in connection with sensitization to the hapten diphenylcyclopropenone (DPC). Receptors were obtained from a woman aged 40 to 50 with alopecia areata. Some clones in this sample may be carry-over from other donors' samples.

The chain employs TRBV7-9 and TRBJ1-3, with a tentative D call TRBD1 (6 bases). The CDR3 length is 12 residues. Germline loops: CDR1 SEHNR, CDR2 FQNEAQ (reference sequence). Trimming shortened V by 7 bases and J by 2 bases, and 6 bases separated the two germline ends. The DNA for the CDR3 is TGTGCCAGCAAGGGGGCTGGAAACACCATATATTTT. Encoded protein: CASKGAGNTIYF. Looking up the rest from reference TRBV7-9 and TRBJ1-3 gives the full variable domain: DTGVSQNPRHKITKRGQNVTFRCDPISEHNRLYWYRQTLGQGPEFLTYFQNEAQLEKSRLLSDRFSAERPKGSFSTLEIQRTEQGDSAMYLCASKGAGNTIYFGEGSWLTVV.

The chain carries TRBV7-8 and TRBJ1-3; 10 bases agree with TRBD1. The germline gives CDR1 SGHVS, CDR2 FQNEAQ. The trim removed 1 base at V and 4 bases at J, leaving 4 bases unmatched. The CDR3 length is 16 residues. CDR3 nucleotide sequence: TGTGCCAGCAGCTTAGTGGGGACAGGGGCAGGAAACACCATATATTTT. Its protein product is CASSLVGTGAGNTIYF.

This clonotype has just a few counts. This chain uses TRBV4-1 with TRBJ1-3; no clear D gene. Germline CDR1 and CDR2: MGHRA and YSYEKL. The CDR3 consists of 18 residues. V was trimmed by 0 bases and J by 2 bases, leaving 17 bases between them. CDR3 nucleotides: TGCGCCAGCAGCCAAGAAGCTGCCAACATGGCAACTGGAAACACCATATATTTT. Protein: CASSQEAANMATGNTIYF.

The chain combines TRBV13 with TRBJ1-6; TRBD1 might be the D (5 bases). V was pared by 4 bases and J by 14 bases, with 12 bases between. The length of the CDR3 is 12 residues. CDR1 and CDR2 from the germline V gene are PRHDT and FYEKMQ (reference sequence). The CDR3 DNA is TGTGCCAGCAGCTGGGGACTTGGGGCCCTCCACTTT. It encodes CASSWGLGALHF.

This clonotype showed up many times. V is TRBV12-3 or TRBV12-4 and J is TRBJ2-7; the D is unclear. This CDR3 region has 12 residues. Trimming took 5 bases from V and 7 from J, leaving 12 bases between them. The CDR3 region is CASSPSGDEQYF. The CDR3 coding sequence is TGTGCCAGCAGTCCTAGTGGGGATGAGCAGTACTTC.

This chain links TRBV2 with TRBJ1-2; no reliable D call. The CDR3 sequence is 14 residues long. Trimming left V 7 bases short and J 6 bases short, with 18 bases between. The germline gives CDR1 SNHLY, CDR2 FYNNEI. CDR3 amino acids: CASTLAERGHGYTF. CDR3 nucleotide sequence: TGTGCCAGCACGCTGGCGGAGCGCGGCCATGGCTACACCTTC.

This CDR3 is CASSFQQGNYGYTF. The CDR3 DNA reads TGTGCCAGCAGCTTCCAACAGGGGAACTATGGCTACACCTTC. The chain links TRBV11-2 to TRBJ1-2; 7 bases fit TRBD1. The ends lost 3 bases at V and 2 bases at J; junction bases unmatched: 3. Germline V gene sequence: CDR1 SGHAT, CDR2 FQNNGV. The CDR3 is made up of 14 amino acids. The full variable domain, with the rest looked up from reference TRBV11-2 and TRBJ1-2, is EAGVAQSPRYKIIEKRQSVAFWCNPISGHATLYWYQQILGQGPKLLIQFQNNGVVDDSQLPKDRFSAERLKGVDSTLKIQPAKLEDSAVYLCASSFQQGNYGYTFGSGTRLTVV.

In its sample, this clonotype was seen a few times. The chain uses TRBV20-1 and TRBJ1-1; maybe TRBD1 (5 bases). This CDR3 is 14 amino acids long. CDR1 and CDR2 from the germline V gene are DFQATT and SNEGSKA (reference sequence). V was shortened by 5 bases and J by 3 bases, with 16 bases between the two germline ends. The CDR3 nucleotides are TGCAGTGCTTTTACTGGGGCTCCCTACACTGAAGCTTTCTTT. Translated, it gives CSAFTGAPYTEAFF.

Ten or more counts support this clonotype. DNA of the CDR3: TGTGCCAGCAGCCCACCCGGGGCGCACGAGCAGTACTTC. Translating it yields CASSPPGAHEQYF. The chain is built from TRBV3-1 and TRBJ2-7, with D tentatively TRBD1 or TRBD2 (5 bases each). The CDR3 sequence is 13 residues long. In germline, CDR1 is LGHDT, CDR2 YNNKEL (reference sequence). Trimming removed 4 bases from V and 5 bases from J, with 12 bases in between.

This clonotype was counted between two and nine times. V usage is TRBV28 and J usage is TRBJ1-1; TRBD1 aligns across 7 bases. The germline CDR1 and CDR2 sequences are MDHEN and SYDVKM. The CDR3 runs 17 residues. V was clipped by 4 bases and J by 5 bases; unmatched bases: 16. The CDR3 nucleotides read TGTGCCAGCAGTTCAGGGGGTGCAGCCCGAAGTCGAACTGAAGCTTTCTTT. Encoded protein: CASSSGGAARSRTEAFF.

This sequence joins TRBV12-3 or TRBV12-4 and TRBJ2-5; the match to TRBD1 covers 12 bases. J was trimmed by 5 bases and V by 3 bases; bases with no gene match: 7. CDR3 size: 16 residues. CDR3 DNA: TGTGCCAGCAGTTTCGCCGGGACAGGGGGCGGGGAGACCCAGTACTTC. The encoded protein is CASSFAGTGGGETQYF.

This clonotype was detected many times. The gene calls are TRBV5-1 and TRBJ2-3; D is ambiguous. From germline, CDR1 is SGHRS and CDR2 YFSETQ. This CDR3 has 14 residues. The germline V and J ends were trimmed by 3 bases and 1 base, with 9 bases remaining between them. The CDR3 reads CASSYLAGTDTQYF. The CDR3 region has the DNA TGCGCCAGCAGCTACCTGGCAGGCACAGATACGCAGTATTTT.

This clonotype occurred a few times. The chain links TRBV27 to TRBJ1-6; 10 bases are shared with TRBD1. Per the germline V gene, CDR1 is MNHEY and CDR2 is SMNVEV (reference sequence). The J segment lost 5 bases and the V segment lost 6 bases, leaving 4 bases of the junction unmatched. The CDR3 is 15 amino acids. The CDR3 coding sequence is TGTGCCAGCAGCCCTGACAGGGGGCATAATTCACCCCTCCACTTT. Encoded protein: CASSPDRGHNSPLHF.

This clonotype was seen many times. The CDR3 protein is CSVSGTGIHEQYF. The CDR3 DNA is TGCAGTGTCTCCGGGACAGGGATCCACGAGCAGTACTTC. The rearrangement links TRBV20-1 to TRBJ2-7; the match to TRBD1 covers 9 bases. The CDR3 spans 13 residues. Trimming took 7 bases from V and 5 from J; bases not matched to a gene: 9. The V gene's germline CDR1 is DFQATT and CDR2 SNEGSKA (reference sequence).

In nucleotides, the CDR3 is TGTGCCAGCAGCGCCACCGGCTCCGGGTCGTGGGCCCCCTACAATGAGCAGTTCTTC. Translated: CASSATGSGSWAPYNEQFF. The V gene is TRBV9, the J gene TRBJ2-1, with D unclear. Germline CDR1 SGDLS, CDR2 YYNGEE. This CDR3 comprises 19 residues. V was cut by 3 bases and J by 2 bases, with 24 bases left in between. Variable domain in full (rest from reference TRBV9 and TRBJ2-1): DSGVTQTPKHLITATGQRVTLRCSPRSGDLSVYWYQQSLDQGLQFLIQYYNGEERAKGNILERFSAQQFPDLHSELNLSSLELGDSALYFCASSATGSGSWAPYNEQFFGPGTRLTVL.

On this clonotype: A read error may explain this, as a much larger clone is one base away. The chain has TRBV6-2 or TRBV6-3 and TRBJ1-2; D is unclear. This CDR3 contains 10 residues. V gave up 8 bases and J gave up 8 bases, with 9 bases separating them. Per the germline V gene, CDR1 is MNHEY and CDR2 is SVGEGT. CDR3 nucleotides: TGTGCCAGCTGCCGGGGAGGCTACACCTTC. This translates into CASCRGGYTF.

This clonotype was seen at least ten times. The genes are TRBV29-1 and TRBJ2-3, with no clear D. Germline loops: CDR1 SQVTM, CDR2 ANQGSEA. This CDR3 is built from 12 residues. V was clipped by 1 base and J by 6 bases, with 8 bases between them. This chain's CDR3 is CSVEGPPDTQYF. In DNA form, the CDR3 reads TGCAGCGTTGAAGGCCCCCCTGATACGCAGTATTTT.

This chain connects TRBV4-2 to TRBJ1-2; no firm D call. The CDR3 has 15 residues. V was shortened by 0 bases and J by 4 bases, with 12 bases between the two germline ends. Germline CDR1 is LGHNA and CDR2 is YNFKEQ. DNA of the CDR3: TGTGCCAGCAGCCAAGATCGGAACAGCATCTATGGCTACACCTTC. This encodes CASSQDRNSIYGYTF.

The chain is built from TRBV29-1 and TRBJ1-1, with a tentative D call TRBD1 (6 bases). V dropped 8 bases and J dropped 5 bases, with 15 bases sitting between them. Germline loops: CDR1 SQVTM, CDR2 ANQGSEA. There are 12 residues in the CDR3. The CDR3, as DNA: TGCAGCACATTATCAGGGGTGACTGAAGCTTTCTTT. Its translation: CSTLSGVTEAFF.

This clonotype has at least ten counts. This sequence joins TRBV6-5 and TRBJ2-7; D not certain. CDR1 and CDR2 (germline): MNHEY, SVGAGI. V lost 0 bases and J lost 6, with 6 bases in between. This CDR3 spans 12 amino acids. This CDR3 reads CASSYSRGEQYF. As DNA, the CDR3 is TGTGCCAGCAGTTACTCCCGTGGCGAGCAGTACTTC.

V and J are TRBV2 and TRBJ2-3; D gene unclear. V was shortened by 8 bases and J by 1 base, with 4 bases between the two germline ends. The CDR3 is made up of 11 amino acids. Germline V CDR1 and CDR2: SNHLY, FYNNEI. The chain's CDR3 is CASGRTDTQYF. As DNA, the CDR3 is TGTGCCAGCGGTCGCACAGATACGCAGTATTTT.

This clonotype was seen a handful of times. The rearrangement links TRBV29-1 to TRBJ1-2, with D unclear. Germline CDR1 is SQVTM and CDR2 is ANQGSEA. V was pared by 4 bases and J by 1 base, with 10 bases between. CDR3 length equals 13 residues. This chain's CDR3 is CSVGSELNYGYTF. The CDR3 nucleotides read TGCAGCGTTGGTTCAGAACTTAACTATGGCTACACCTTC.

In DNA, the CDR3 is TGTGCCAGTAGCTTGTCACTAGCGGGACCCACAGATACGCAGTATTTT. Translated, it gives CASSLSLAGPTDTQYF. The chain is built from TRBV19 and TRBJ2-3, with 10 bases that match TRBD2. This CDR3 has 16 amino acids. Trimming removed 6 bases from V and 2 bases from J; junction bases left unmatched: 8. Germline assignment: CDR1 LNHDA and CDR2 SQIVND (reference sequence).

This clonotype was seen only a few times. This chain connects TRBV5-1 to TRBJ2-5; D call uncertain. Per the germline V gene, CDR1 is SGHRS and CDR2 is YFSETQ. The V and J ends lost 3 bases and 5 bases respectively, with 14 bases between them. The CDR3 consists of 14 residues. The CDR3 bases are TGCGCCAGCAGCTCTCAACTCGGAGAGGAGACCCAGTACTTC. Its protein is CASSSQLGEETQYF.

The rearrangement links TRBV20-1 to TRBJ2-1; no clear D. The V and J ends lost 0 bases and 7 bases respectively, with 16 bases between them. CDR1 and CDR2 (germline): DFQATT, SNEGSKA (reference sequence). The CDR3 contains 15 residues. This CDR3 reads CSARDETDNKNEQFF. Written as DNA, the CDR3 is TGCAGTGCTAGAGACGAGACCGACAACAAGAATGAGCAGTTCTTC.

This clonotype was picked up a small number of times. The V gene is TRBV4-1, the J gene TRBJ2-3, with D tentatively TRBD1 (6 bases). The CDR3 sequence is 16 residues long. V dropped 3 bases and J dropped 7 bases, with 20 bases sitting between them. Germline assignment: CDR1 MGHRA and CDR2 YSYEKL. The CDR3 DNA follows: TGCGCCAGCAGCCAGAGGACCGGGACAATGACCCATACGCAGTATTTT. Protein: CASSQRTGTMTHTQYF.

In this sample, this clonotype turned up many times. The V call is TRBV12-3 or TRBV12-4, the J call TRBJ1-1, with 7 bases identical to TRBD1. The CDR3 contains 14 residues. The V and J ends lost 5 bases and 4 bases, in that order; junction bases with no gene match: 7. CDR3 DNA sequence: TGTGCCAGCAGTCCTCCACAGGGGATCACTGAAGCTTTCTTT. Encoded protein: CASSPPQGITEAFF.

This clonotype showed up just a few times. V usage is TRBV7-9 and J usage is TRBJ2-7; 10 positions match TRBD1. V dropped 2 bases and J dropped 4; count of bases not matched to a gene: 5. CDR1 SEHNR and CDR2 FQNEAQ come from the germline V gene (reference sequence). This CDR3 region has 15 residues. Written as DNA, the CDR3 is TGTGCCAGCAGCTTAATCCTGGGACAGGGGTACGAGCAGTACTTC. It yields the protein CASSLILGQGYEQYF.

This clonotype was seen only a few times. The V gene is TRBV12-3 or TRBV12-4, the J gene TRBJ1-1; 10 bases align to TRBD1. The junction had 6 bases not matched to a gene; V was cut back by 4 bases and J by 1 base. The CDR3 sequence is 16 residues long. In nucleotides, the CDR3 is TGTGCCAGCAGTTCGCCGCGGACAGGGGGGAACACTGAAGCTTTCTTT. Its protein product is CASSSPRTGGNTEAFF.

V usage is TRBV6-1 and J usage is TRBJ1-2, with 11 bases that match TRBD1. V lost 6 bases and J lost 4; bases outside the gene matches: 7. CDR1 MNHNS and CDR2 SASEGT come from the germline V gene. The CDR3 sequence is 15 residues long. Here the CDR3 DNA reads TGTGCCAGCAGAGGGGGGACAGGGGGATTCTATGGCTACACCTTC. Protein product: CASRGGTGGFYGYTF.